A single T cell receptor (beta chain) is shown here with its context. Caucasian individuals from Russia who were healthy and aged about 6 to 95 acted as donors. This sample stems from a study of blood T cells in healthy people across ages. PCR was performed a second time for about 7 to 11 cycles using a sample-barcoded 5' primer and a J-beta primer mix. Each cDNA molecule was tagged by a template-switch adaptor that had 12 random nucleotides. From the 5' RACE reads, TCRdb called clonotypes with MiXCR, one entry per CDR3 protein. This sample yields 540,000 or so distinct CDR3 sequences, of which 45% to 55% are seen a single time; about 22% belongs to the top ten. The V end lost 2 bases, the J end lost 4 bases, and 11 bases lay between the germline ends. The CDR3 is made up of 14 amino acids. The germline gives CDR1 SEHNR, CDR2 FQNEAQ (reference sequence).

This sequence joins TRBV7-9 and TRBJ1-1, with D possibly TRBD1 on 5 matching bases. Source material: blood. This TCR was sampled from an elderly man in good health. The CDR3 bases are TGTGCCAGCAGCTTATACGCGGGGGGCACTGAAGCTTTCTTT. It yields the protein CASSLYAGGTEAFF.